This entry is about one T cell receptor (beta chain). Original methodology: Estimates of nucleated cell counts were drawn from the amplification of reference gene primers. Profiled with immunoSEQ multiplex PCR; TCRdb holds only in-frame clones, not every one. For V, J and clone size, that table is used; D and trimming come from the DNA. The sample contains approximately 140,000 clones, approximately 88% of which appear only once. This specimen belongs to a study of blood T cell repertoires in COVID-19. Study as a whole: Italy, Spain and the United States were the sources of the convalescent and acute COVID-19 samples.

Germline lookup yields CDR1 MNHEY and CDR2 SMNVEV (reference sequence). The CDR3 is made up of 14 amino acids. J lost 6 bases, V lost 9 bases, and 11 bases had no gene match. Input material: peripheral blood. This clonotype originated in a man in his 70s with acute or convalescent COVID-19. The genes are TRBV27 and TRBJ2-1, with TRBD2 matching 7 bases. CDR3 bases: TGTGCCAGTACCGGACTAGTTGCCGGCAATGAGCAGTTCTTC. It translates to CASTGLVAGNEQFF.